This T cell receptor (beta chain) was identified during a study of identical twins (TCRdb year 2016). Some background on the complete study: To test whether fetal clonotypes persist, the study used deep sequencing on TCR alpha and beta repertoires from monozygotic twins, unrelated adults of various ages, and cord blood. To rule out contamination, replicate twin experiments were performed at different times with different library preparation protocols. Overall study outcomes, separate from this receptor: Invariant T cells such as MAIT and iNKT could partly confound zero-insertion analyses, though diverse VJ usage argued against this for most clonotypes. Compared with coincidental sharing between unrelated individuals, out-of-frame TCR alpha sequences shared between twins showed an excess of sequences with low generation probability. Recombination models systematically underestimated out-of-frame TCR alpha sharing in monozygotic twins but agreed with sharing between unrelated individuals. The excess sharing between twins in beta out-of-frame sequences was weaker because fewer shared sequences reduced the signal-to-noise ratio. Because the same donors could not be followed over many years, the conclusions relied on cross-sectional statistical analysis. Abundant cord blood beta clonotypes had fewer insertions, young adult naive repertoires showed a similar but weaker trend, and memory repertoires showed no such trend.

Libraries were built with 5' RACE. This sample was sequenced with an Illumina HiSeq 2000. Template switching introduced a universal primer binding site; the final cDNA contained a unique molecular identifier, enabling accurate counting of TCR cDNA molecules. First-strand cDNA for TCR alpha and beta chains was synthesized from specific primers in the conserved constant-segment region. To control for contamination, every cDNA library was double barcoded, receiving both a SMART-Mk sample barcode and Illumina barcodes. TruSeq adapter sequences along with Illumina sample barcodes were introduced in two successive PCR steps. Sequencing of the TCR alpha and beta cDNA libraries was done on the Illumina HiSeq platform using custom primers. For the original study's pipeline: Raw reads were processed with MiGEC to extract unique molecular identifiers, and MiXCR was used to determine CDR3 positions. Recombination models were inferred per individual with the repgenHMM and IGoR tools using an EM algorithm. Shared clonotypes were analyzed with the tcR package in R, and sharing was normalized by the product of cloneset sizes. To study raw recombination without the effects of thymic and clonal selection, out-of-frame nonproductive sequences were analyzed. TCRdb's own reprocessing of the public reads used fastp at Q25 and MiXCR and kept productive beta chains. Every entry covers one CDR3 protein and lists the most common genes and DNA from its rows. The V and J calls were not made by the authors but by TCRdb's processing. This sample holds about 500,000 distinct CDR3 sequences; 14% were observed only once. Of the sample, approximately 1% falls within the top ten clones.

Every donor in the study was a healthy Caucasian. The twin cohort comprised three pairs of female monozygotic twins, all aged about 18 to 30 years. Positive isolation kits from Invitrogen were used to isolate CD4+ and CD8+ T cell populations. Including cysteine and phenylalanine, the CDR3 has 15 amino acids. The DNA shown is the 45-base CDR3, in frame from base 1. For CDR1 and CDR2, the germline V gene lists MNHEY and SVGAGI. V and J are trimmed by 1 base and 8 bases, and the gene matches miss 4 bases of the junction. This clonotype was detected only a few times. What this receptor recognizes is not known. The sample holds no much larger clone one base away, and base qualities are not on file. This same sample was also taken into another study, of yellow fever vaccine responses in identical twins. The second study also describes: The authors reported that the T cell response to vaccination in identical twins appeared partly convergent and partly personalized. In the study, vaccine-responding T cell clones were precisely tracked in identical twins.

The sample taken for sequencing was CD4+ T cells sorted from blood. The TCR sequence derives from a woman aged 18-29 years in good health. In this chain, TRBV6-5 is recombined with TRBJ2-1; the central 11 bases match TRBD2. This receptor has the CDR3 CASSYYSGGAYEQFF. The nucleotide sequence reads as follows: TGTGCCAGCAGTTACTATAGCGGGGGGGCTTATGAGCAGTTCTTC.